A single sample is the source of the 32 T cell receptor beta chains below, sequenced in a study of T cells after posttransplantation cyclophosphamide. Sequencing used immunoSEQ multiplex PCR; TCRdb keeps in-frame clones, though not all of them. The sample is made up of tens of thousands of clones, none counted only once. Sequenced material: PBMCs. The receptors stem from a woman aged 50 to 60 in good health and a related stem cell transplant donor.

In this sample, this clone turned up many times. V usage is TRBV6-1 and J usage is TRBJ1-2, with TRBD1 identical over 9 bases. In germline, CDR1 is MNHNS, CDR2 SASEGT. The CDR3 sequence is 15 residues long. With 5 bases clipped from V and 4 bases from J, the junction kept 8 bases outside the gene matches. CDR3 DNA sequence: TGTGCCAGCAGTTTCGACAGGGGGGGATTCTATGGCTACACCTTC. Protein product: CASSFDRGGFYGYTF.

This clone has a count of ten or more. The chain recombines TRBV2 with TRBJ1-2; TRBD1 might be the D (5 bases). Germline V CDR1 and CDR2: SNHLY, FYNNEI. Between the trimmed V and J ends, which lost 1 base and 8 bases, there was a span of 11 bases. The CDR3 is made up of 13 amino acids. Here the CDR3 DNA reads TGTGCCAGCAGTGAAGGCGGCAGGGCCGGCTACACCTTC. As protein: CASSEGGRAGYTF. The whole variable domain, filled in from reference TRBV2 and TRBJ1-2, reads EPEVTQTPSHQVTQMGQEVILRCVPISNHLYFYWYRQILGQKVEFLVSFYNNEISEKSEIFDDQFSVERPDGSNFTLKIRSTKLEDSAMYFCASSEGGRAGYTFGSGTRLTVV.

In this sample, this clone turned up many times. The CDR3 nucleotides are TGTGCCAGCTCACCCAGACGGGACAGTGAGGCTAACTATGGCTACACCTTC. Translating it yields CASSPRRDSEANYGYTF. J is TRBJ1-2 and V is TRBV18, with 7 bases lining up with TRBD1. Germline loops: CDR1 KGHSH, CDR2 LQKENI. The CDR3 has 17 residues. V trimming: 3 bases; J trimming: 0 bases; junction bases outside the gene matches: 10.

This clone was counted only a few times. The V and J genes are TRBV7-2 and TRBJ1-5; D unresolved. Deletions cut 3 bases from V and 0 bases from J, with 9 bases between. Germline V gene lookup returns CDR1 SGHTA and CDR2 FQGNSA. This CDR3 region has 15 residues. CDR3 residues: CASSFNQHSNQPQHF. The CDR3 DNA sequence: TGTGCCAGCAGCTTCAACCAACATAGCAATCAGCCCCAGCATTTT.

This clone was seen ten or more times. This sequence joins TRBV18 and TRBJ2-7; D is unclear. The CDR3 runs to 13 residues. Germline V gene lookup returns CDR1 KGHSH and CDR2 LQKENI. V lost 0 bases and J 3 bases, leaving 6 bases between the germline ends. CDR3 protein: CASSPPLYYEQYF. CDR3 nucleotide sequence: TGTGCCAGCTCACCACCTCTCTACTACGAGCAGTACTTC.

This clone was seen at least ten times. V and J are TRBV30 and TRBJ1-4; TRBD1 matches 11 bases. In germline, CDR1 is GTSNPN, CDR2 SVGIG (reference sequence). The CDR3 contains 16 residues. V was pared by 2 bases and J by 7 bases, with 9 bases of the junction left unmatched. CDR3 loop: CAWSPILGTGGEKLFF. The CDR3 DNA sequence: TGTGCCTGGAGTCCCATCCTCGGGACAGGGGGTGAAAAACTGTTTTTT.

The chain joins TRBV29-1 to TRBJ2-5, with 9 bases identical to TRBD1. Near its end, the DNA agrees better with TRBJ2-7, so the J call may be wrong. Per germline, CDR1 SQVTM and CDR2 ANQGSEA. The CDR3 has 14 residues. The CDR3 nucleotides read TGCAGCGTTAGGACCGGGACAGGGAACTACGAGCAGTACTTC. Its protein is CSVRTGTGNYEQYF.

This clone showed up many times. The chain has TRBV9 and TRBJ2-1; TRBD1 agrees at 9 bases. The CDR3 is 16 residues long. The trim removed 0 bases at V and 7 bases at J, leaving 8 bases unmatched. CDR1 and CDR2 (germline): SGDLS, YYNGEE. CDR3 DNA: TGTGCCAGCAGCGTAGATCGACGGACAGGGGTAAATGAGCAGTTCTTC. Translated, it gives CASSVDRRTGVNEQFF.

This clone came up many times. The rearrangement links TRBV18 to TRBJ2-7; a possible D gene is TRBD2 (6 bases). Germline V gene data show CDR1 as KGHSH and CDR2 as LQKENI. The CDR3 contains 15 residues. V was clipped by 4 bases and J by 5 bases, with 18 bases between them. The CDR3 DNA follows: TGTGCCAGCTCACGTTCAACTAGCTACGTCGACGAGCAGTACTTC. This sequence encodes CASSRSTSYVDEQYF.

This clone was observed many times. This chain joins TRBV27 and TRBJ1-6, with TRBD1 as a possible D gene (5 bases). The ends were cut back, 1 base at V and 6 bases at J, with 10 bases in the middle. The germline V gene has CDR1 MNHEY and CDR2 SMNVEV (reference sequence). CDR3 length: 15 residues. This chain's CDR3 is CASSLYGGGNSPLHF. The CDR3 coding sequence is TGTGCCAGCAGTTTATACGGGGGGGGTAATTCACCCCTCCACTTT.

This clone showed up many times. V is TRBV6-1 and J is TRBJ2-2, with 8 bases fitting TRBD1. CDR3 size: 14 residues. After removal of 4 bases from V and 6 bases from J, the junction contained 4 bases not matched to a gene. The germline V gene encodes CDR1 MNHNS and CDR2 SASEGT. In nucleotides, the CDR3 is TGTGCCAGCAGTGGTGCAGGGGGCGCCGGGGAGCTGTTTTTT. Translation: CASSGAGGAGELFF.

This clone was detected many times. The chain joins TRBV2 to TRBJ2-7; 8 bases are a match to TRBD1. CDR3 size: 14 residues. CDR1 is SNHLY and CDR2 is FYNNEI in the germline V gene. Germline trimming cut 8 bases from V and 4 bases from J; bases unmatched to any gene: 10. The CDR3 coding sequence is TGTGCCAGCCGAATTACCGGGACAGGATACGAGCAGTACTTC. Translation gives CASRITGTGYEQYF.

This clone was seen ten or more times. This chain connects TRBV7-8 to TRBJ1-5; no clear D. The V end lost 1 base, the J end lost 4 bases, and 5 bases lay between the germline ends. Germline loops: CDR1 SGHVS, CDR2 FQNEAQ. CDR3 size: 13 residues. In DNA, the CDR3 is TGTGCCAGCAGCTTAGGCAGGAATCAGCCCCAGCATTTT. Amino acid sequence: CASSLGRNQPQHF.

The sample holds many counts of this clone. The chain employs TRBV7-3 and TRBJ2-2; the match to TRBD2 covers 8 bases. Germline CDR1 and CDR2: SGHTA and FQGTGA. V lost 6 bases and J lost 4; bases outside the gene matches: 4. The CDR3 sequence is 14 residues long. CDR3 sequence: CASSPLAGTGELFF. The CDR3 nucleotides are TGTGCCAGCAGTCCCCTAGCGGGCACCGGGGAGCTGTTTTTT.

This clone was seen repeatedly, ten times or more. The gene calls are TRBV28 and TRBJ2-2, with D tentatively TRBD1 (5 bases). Trimming stripped 6 bases from V and 2 bases from J, with 19 bases between. CDR3 size: 17 residues. Germline CDR1 MDHEN, CDR2 SYDVKM. The CDR3 reads CASRPRQFRINTGELFF. DNA for the CDR3: TGTGCCAGCAGGCCTAGACAGTTCCGAATTAACACCGGGGAGCTGTTTTTT. The variable domain in full, with the rest retrieved from reference TRBV28 and TRBJ2-2, is DVKVTQSSRYLVKRTGEKVFLECVQDMDHENMFWYRQDPGLGLRLIYFSYDVKMKEKGDIPEGYSVSREKKERFSLILESASTNQTSMYLCASRPRQFRINTGELFFGEGSRLTVL.

This clone was seen many times. V usage is TRBV28 and J usage is TRBJ2-7; weak D call: TRBD1 (6 bases). Germline lookup yields CDR1 MDHEN and CDR2 SYDVKM. The CDR3 has 15 amino acids. The ends were cut back, 5 bases at V and 0 bases at J, with 14 bases in the middle. As DNA, the CDR3 is TGTGCCAGCAGTCTCGCGGACAGTTACTCCTACGAGCAGTACTTC. Protein: CASSLADSYSYEQYF.

This clone was detected ten times or more. The chain couples TRBV4-1 to TRBJ2-1; 11 bases agree with TRBD2. CDR3 size: 16 residues. CDR1 is MGHRA, CDR2 YSYEKL, per germline. J lost 5 bases, V lost 1 base, and 4 bases had no gene match. The CDR3 region is CASSQAGTSGDNEQFF. DNA for the CDR3: TGCGCCAGCAGCCAAGCCGGGACTAGCGGTGACAATGAGCAGTTCTTC.

This clone has ten or more counts. The chain is built from TRBV5-8 and TRBJ2-7; possibly TRBD2 for D (5 bases). Trimming stripped 4 bases from V and 6 bases from J, with 20 bases between. Germline values: CDR1 SGHTS, CDR2 YDEGEE. The CDR3 is 15 amino acids. The CDR3 sequence: CASSIVLLLGGEQYF. The CDR3 region has the DNA TGTGCCAGCAGCATCGTCCTCCTACTCGGAGGCGAGCAGTACTTC.

This clone has at least ten counts. This sequence joins TRBV2 and TRBJ2-1; 7 bases are a match to TRBD2. The CDR3 consists of 13 residues. From germline, CDR1 is SNHLY and CDR2 FYNNEI. The J segment lost 9 bases and the V segment lost 6 bases, leaving 8 bases of the junction unmatched. The CDR3 DNA is TGTGCCAGCAGAACGGGGGGTCGTGGTGAGCAGTTCTTC. This sequence encodes CASRTGGRGEQFF.

This clone was counted at least ten times. The rearrangement uses TRBV19 and TRBJ1-2; D is unresolved. The CDR3 loop spans 15 amino acids. V gave up 1 base and J gave up 7 bases, with 16 bases separating them. Germline V gene data show CDR1 as LNHDA and CDR2 as SQIVND (reference sequence). As DNA, the CDR3 is TGTGCCAGTAGTATAGTCGGCGCAGGCTATTCTGGCTACACCTTC. The encoded protein is CASSIVGAGYSGYTF.

This clone was seen at least ten times. CDR3 nucleotide sequence: TGTGCCAGCTCACCATTAGAAGCCTACGAGCAGTACTTC. This translates into CASSPLEAYEQYF. The chain combines TRBV18 with TRBJ2-7; D not certain. Between the trimmed V and J ends, which lost 2 bases and 2 bases, there was a span of 7 bases. This CDR3 is 13 amino acids long. Germline V gene data show CDR1 as KGHSH and CDR2 as LQKENI.

This clone was picked up many times. The chain's CDR3 is CASSLLSTGGETQYF. The CDR3 DNA is TGTGCCAGCAGCCTACTAAGCACAGGGGGAGAGACCCAGTACTTC. This chain links TRBV13 with TRBJ2-5, with TRBD1 identical over 8 bases. There are 15 residues in the CDR3. Trimming removed 5 bases from V and 4 bases from J; junction bases left unmatched: 9. CDR1 is PRHDT, CDR2 FYEKMQ, per germline (reference sequence).

This clone has more than one count but fewer than ten. The chain recombines TRBV27 with TRBJ2-2, with D tentatively TRBD2 (6 bases). CDR3 length: 16 amino acids. V lost 3 bases and J lost 4, with 15 bases in between. The germline CDR1 and CDR2 sequences are MNHEY and SMNVEV (reference sequence). CDR3 residues: CASSFYERVITGELFF. CDR3 nucleotides: TGTGCCAGCAGTTTCTATGAGCGGGTTATCACCGGGGAGCTGTTTTTT.

This clone was detected many times. The chain uses TRBV19 and TRBJ1-2, with 8 bases aligning to TRBD1. This CDR3 contains 13 residues. The trim removed 5 bases at V and 4 bases at J, leaving 3 bases unmatched. Germline V gene lookup returns CDR1 LNHDA and CDR2 SQIVND (reference sequence). CDR3 residues: CASSVTGGYGYTF. The CDR3 DNA is TGTGCCAGTAGTGTAACAGGGGGCTATGGCTACACCTTC.

The sample holds many counts of this clone. The gene calls are TRBV28 and TRBJ1-1, with D perhaps TRBD1 (5 bases). With 6 bases removed from V and 7 bases from J, the gap between germline ends came to 9 bases. The V gene's germline CDR1 is MDHEN and CDR2 SYDVKM. The length of the CDR3 is 11 residues. The DNA for the CDR3 is TGTGCCAGCAGGTACAGGTTTGAAGCTTTCTTT. Protein: CASRYRFEAFF.

This clone has a count of ten or more. V is TRBV5-4 and J is TRBJ2-3; weak D call: TRBD1 (5 bases). The CDR3 has 14 residues. Germline CDR1 reads SGHNT; CDR2 reads YYREEE (reference sequence). The V gene lost 4 bases and the J gene lost 0 bases, with 9 bases spanning the gap. CDR3 DNA sequence: TGTGCCAGCAGCCTCCGACAGAGCACAGATACGCAGTATTTT. Translating gives CASSLRQSTDTQYF.

This clone was found many times. This chain connects TRBV6-1 to TRBJ1-2, with 9 nucleotides matching TRBD1. The germline CDR1 and CDR2 sequences are MNHNS and SASEGT. The CDR3 loop spans 16 amino acids. J lost 5 bases, V lost 0 bases, and 7 bases had no gene match. CDR3 loop: CASSEAGTGSQYGYTF. CDR3 DNA sequence: TGTGCCAGCAGTGAAGCGGGGACAGGGAGTCAGTATGGCTACACCTTC.

The chain's CDR3 is CASSSGGSNQPQHF. The CDR3 coding sequence is TGTGCCAGCAGTTCTGGGGGCAGCAATCAGCCCCAGCATTTT. The genes are TRBV28 and TRBJ1-5; D might be TRBD1 (6 bases). Trimming left V 4 bases short and J 1 base short, with 8 bases between. The CDR3 consists of 14 residues. The germline V gene encodes CDR1 MDHEN and CDR2 SYDVKM.

This clone was observed many times. The V gene is TRBV30, the J gene TRBJ1-6; no reliable D call. The V gene lost 5 bases and the J gene lost 6 bases, with 11 bases spanning the gap. CDR3 length: 13 residues. Germline V gives CDR1 GTSNPN, CDR2 SVGIG (reference sequence). CDR3 sequence: CAWATKSNSPLHF. Here the CDR3 DNA reads TGTGCCTGGGCCACTAAGAGTAATTCACCCCTCCACTTT. The whole variable domain, remainder taken from reference TRBV30 and TRBJ1-6, is SQTIHQWPATLVQPVGSPLSLECTVEGTSNPNLYWYRQAAGRGLQLLFYSVGIGQISSEVPQNLSASRPQDRQFILSSKKLLLSDSGFYLCAWATKSNSPLHFGNGTRLTVT.

This clone came up many times. The chain couples TRBV28 to TRBJ1-3; 7 bases line up with TRBD1. With 6 bases clipped from V and 0 bases from J, the junction kept 5 bases outside the gene matches. The CDR3 loop spans 15 amino acids. CDR1 and CDR2 (germline): MDHEN, SYDVKM. CDR3 DNA: TGTGCCAGCAGACCGACAGGGTACTCTGGAAACACCATATATTTT. This gives the protein CASRPTGYSGNTIYF. Full variable domain (remainder filled in from reference TRBV28 and TRBJ1-3): DVKVTQSSRYLVKRTGEKVFLECVQDMDHENMFWYRQDPGLGLRLIYFSYDVKMKEKGDIPEGYSVSREKKERFSLILESASTNQTSMYLCASRPTGYSGNTIYFGEGSWLTVV.

This clone was recorded at least ten times. This rearrangement joins TRBV7-2 to TRBJ2-7; no firm D call. This CDR3 comprises 13 residues. V lost 4 bases and J 4 bases, leaving 11 bases between the germline ends. Per the germline V gene, CDR1 is SGHTA and CDR2 is FQGNSA. This chain's CDR3 is CASSSPPLYEQYF. The CDR3 DNA follows: TGTGCCAGCAGCTCCCCCCCCTTATACGAGCAGTACTTC.

This clone was observed at least ten times. This chain joins TRBV19 and TRBJ1-1, with D tentatively TRBD1 (6 bases). In germline, CDR1 is LNHDA, CDR2 SQIVND (reference sequence). The V end lost 9 bases, the J end lost 3 bases, and 11 bases lay between the germline ends. This CDR3 contains 12 residues. The CDR3: CASTGSYTEAFF. Written as DNA, the CDR3 is TGTGCCAGCACAGGGTCATACACTGAAGCTTTCTTT.